Following are 27 T cell receptor beta chains from one sample sequenced in a study of T cells in Graves' hyperthyroidism and ophthalmopathy. TCR beta CDR3 sequences were amplified from RNA transcripts. HTBI primers were the set used in a first-round RT-PCR of the TCR CDR3. TCRdb used MiXCR to reprocess the multiplex PCR reads, holding one entry per CDR3 protein. The sample has 450,000 to 650,000 distinct CDR3 sequences; approximately 17% are singletons. The material sequenced was blood. The receptor set was obtained from a woman aged 18 to 35 with Graves' ophthalmopathy.

A remark on this clonotype: A single base separates this from a much larger clone, so it may be a read error. The rearrangement joins TRBV18 to TRBJ1-1; TRBD1 matches 7 bases. Germline V gene sequence: CDR1 KGHSH, CDR2 LQKENI. The CDR3 runs to 15 residues. V lost 3 bases to trimming and J lost 6 bases; unmatched junction nucleotides: 10. CDR3 in amino acids: CASSPSAGQGAEAFF. The CDR3 nucleotides read TGTGCCAGCTCACCCTCGGCCGGGCAGGGGGCTGAAGCTTTCTTT.

This chain connects TRBV20-1 to TRBJ2-1; 8 nucleotides agree with TRBD2. The ends lost 6 bases at V and 4 bases at J; junction bases unmatched: 11. CDR3 length: 15 amino acids. CDR1 and CDR2 (germline): DFQATT, SNEGSKA (reference sequence). The CDR3 DNA follows: TGCAGTGCGGTTCCCGGGACTAGTCCTTACAATGAGCAGTTCTTC. The encoded protein is CSAVPGTSPYNEQFF.

The chain recombines TRBV6-5 with TRBJ1-2, with a weak D call TRBD1 (5 bases). V dropped 3 bases and J dropped 8 bases, with 16 bases sitting between them. This CDR3 is built from 14 residues. The germline CDR1 and CDR2 sequences are MNHEY and SVGAGI. The CDR3 protein is CASSYKGPPGGYTF. In DNA form, the CDR3 reads TGTGCCAGCAGTTATAAGGGGCCACCGGGAGGCTACACCTTC.

The chain combines TRBV7-3 with TRBJ2-2; perhaps TRBD1 as D (6 bases). CDR3 size: 14 residues. Germline values: CDR1 SGHTA, CDR2 FQGTGA. Trimming stripped 5 bases from V and 4 bases from J, with 11 bases between. The CDR3 sequence is CASSLGHLTGELFF. CDR3 coding DNA: TGTGCCAGCAGCCTGGGACACCTCACCGGGGAGCTGTTTTTT.

The table lists this clonotype with a few counts. The genes are TRBV19 and TRBJ1-2; TRBD1 might be the D (5 bases). Germline V gene data show CDR1 as LNHDA and CDR2 as SQIVND (reference sequence). The CDR3 contains 12 residues. V dropped 8 bases and J dropped 4 bases, with 11 bases sitting between them. CDR3 DNA sequence: TGTGCCAGTCGTGCGGACATCTATGGCTACACCTTC. Translating it yields CASRADIYGYTF.

As for this clonotype: One end of the junction varies from germline; a read error may be responsible. The chain carries TRBV5-1 and TRBJ2-7; D is unclear. Germline lookup yields CDR1 SGHRS and CDR2 YFSETQ. The CDR3 runs to 13 residues. The CDR3 nucleotides read TGCGTCAGCAGCCCCCTTTATATGAACGAGCAGTACTTC. Amino acid sequence: CVSSPLYMNEQYF.

On this clonotype itself: This clone may be a read error of a much larger clone one base away. This chain uses TRBV11-2 with TRBJ2-7, with a weak D call TRBD1 (7 bases). This CDR3 is built from 15 residues. V lost 5 bases and J 1 base, leaving 15 bases between the germline ends. CDR1 and CDR2 (germline): SGHAT, FQNNGV. The CDR3 region is CASSVRQGGSYEQYF. The CDR3 DNA sequence: TGTGCCAGCAGCGTCCGGCAGGGGGGATCCTACGAGCAGTACTTC.

This clonotype was seen repeatedly, ten times or more. V usage is TRBV28 and J usage is TRBJ1-5; 10 bases match TRBD1. This CDR3 region has 15 residues. V dropped 7 bases and J dropped 4; count of bases not matched to a gene: 7. Germline V gene sequence: CDR1 MDHEN, CDR2 SYDVKM. CDR3 amino acids: CASIPRGQGNQPQHF. The CDR3 DNA is TGTGCCAGCATACCTAGGGGACAGGGGAATCAGCCCCAGCATTTT.

In this sample, this clonotype turned up many times. The chain combines TRBV30 with TRBJ2-7, with TRBD1 matching 9 bases. J gave up 2 bases and V 4 bases, and 12 bases lay outside the gene matches. The CDR3 consists of 16 residues. Germline V gene sequence: CDR1 GTSNPN, CDR2 SVGIG (reference sequence). The CDR3 DNA reads as TGTGCCTGGACCCCGGGACAGGGTTTTCCCACCTACGAGCAGTACTTC. Protein product: CAWTPGQGFPTYEQYF.

This clonotype was found a few times. This rearrangement joins TRBV4-3 to TRBJ1-1, with D unresolved. V was shortened by 0 bases and J by 2 bases, with 7 bases between the two germline ends. The CDR3 runs 14 residues. Germline V gene sequence: CDR1 LGHNA, CDR2 YSLEER. The CDR3 bases are TGCGCCAGCAGCCAAGACGGATCAAACACTGAAGCTTTCTTT. Residues: CASSQDGSNTEAFF.

In this sample, this clonotype turned up a few times. The V and J genes are TRBV19 and TRBJ1-5; 12 nucleotides line up with TRBD1. V trimming: 11 bases; J trimming: 2 bases; junction bases outside the gene matches: 10. CDR3 size: 16 residues. Germline-derived CDR1 and CDR2 are LNHDA and SQIVND (reference sequence). CDR3 in amino acids: CASGTGGGGGNQPQHF. The CDR3 coding sequence is TGTGCCTCTGGGACAGGGGGCGGAGGGGGCAATCAGCCCCAGCATTTT.

The chain is built from TRBV27 and TRBJ1-1; TRBD1 is a possible D gene (5 bases). The germline V gene has CDR1 MNHEY and CDR2 SMNVEV (reference sequence). V dropped 5 bases and J dropped 0 bases, with 16 bases sitting between them. CDR3 length: 16 residues. DNA of the CDR3: TGTGCCAGCAGTACCGGGACTAGCGGGATGAACACTGAAGCTTTCTTT. Amino acid sequence: CASSTGTSGMNTEAFF.

The V and J genes are TRBV7-2 and TRBJ2-7; perhaps TRBD2 as D (7 bases). The CDR3 loop spans 15 amino acids. CDR1 SGHTA and CDR2 FQGNSA come from the germline V gene. Trimming removed 1 base at V and 6 bases at J, with 16 bases between. The CDR3: CASSLVGAGVGEQYF. The CDR3 bases are TGTGCCAGCAGCTTAGTGGGGGCGGGAGTGGGCGAGCAGTACTTC.

The chain has TRBV11-2 and TRBJ2-4; tentative D call: TRBD2 (5 bases). Germline CDR1 and CDR2: SGHAT and FQNNGV. Trimming left V 1 base short and J 9 bases short, with 16 bases between. This CDR3 contains 15 residues. CDR3 loop: CASSLAFRGPGIQYF. The DNA for the CDR3 is TGTGCCAGCAGCTTAGCCTTTAGAGGGCCCGGCATTCAGTACTTC.

Many counts were recorded for this clonotype. This rearrangement joins TRBV28 to TRBJ1-1; D not resolved. The CDR3 runs to 12 residues. Germline V gene sequence: CDR1 MDHEN, CDR2 SYDVKM. Deletions cut 10 bases from V and 10 bases from J, with 19 bases between. The CDR3 DNA follows: TGTGCCACCCGACCCGGCCACGGTGTAGCTTTCTTT. Amino acid sequence: CATRPGHGVAFF.

J is TRBJ1-2 and V is TRBV19; D is undetermined. CDR1 and CDR2 from the germline V gene are LNHDA and SQIVND (reference sequence). The ends were cut back, 4 bases at V and 4 bases at J, with 13 bases in the middle. CDR3 size: 14 residues. Here the CDR3 DNA reads TGTGCCAGTAGTAAGAGTGGGCCGGGCTATGGCTACACCTTC. Translation: CASSKSGPGYGYTF.

This clonotype was found many times. The chain recombines TRBV28 with TRBJ1-2; TRBD1 matches at 8 bases. CDR1 and CDR2 (germline): MDHEN, SYDVKM. Unmatched junction bases numbered 5, after V lost 7 bases and J lost 4 bases. The CDR3 extends over 13 amino acids. The CDR3 DNA follows: TGTGCCAGCACCCTCGGGACAGGCTATGGCTACACCTTC. Translated, it gives CASTLGTGYGYTF.

This clonotype was observed a handful of times. The chain is built from TRBV4-1 and TRBJ1-3; 10 nucleotides agree with TRBD1. V gave up 1 base and J gave up 7 bases; unmatched junction bases: 4. The CDR3 spans 15 residues. The germline V gene encodes CDR1 MGHRA and CDR2 YSYEKL. The DNA for the CDR3 is TGCGCCAGCAGCCAAGTCAGGACAGGGGGTAACACCATATATTTT. It translates to CASSQVRTGGNTIYF.

Ten or more counts support this clonotype. This sequence joins TRBV5-4 and TRBJ2-5, with D perhaps TRBD1 (5 bases). Between the trimmed V and J ends, which lost 4 bases and 2 bases, there was a span of 15 bases. This CDR3 contains 15 residues. Germline assignment: CDR1 SGHNT and CDR2 YYREEE (reference sequence). CDR3 sequence reads: CASSMAWGDQETQYF. The CDR3 coding sequence is TGTGCCAGCAGCATGGCATGGGGCGATCAAGAGACCCAGTACTTC.

V gene TRBV19 combines with J gene TRBJ1-2; weak D call: TRBD1 (5 bases). This CDR3 has 15 amino acids. Trimming stripped 4 bases from V and 7 bases from J, with 19 bases between. CDR1 and CDR2 (germline): LNHDA, SQIVND (reference sequence). CDR3 sequence (DNA): TGTGCCAGTAGTACGACCAGGGAGGCGGCCGGTGGCTACACCTTC. Protein product: CASSTTREAAGGYTF.

This clonotype was seen repeatedly, ten times or more. This rearrangement joins TRBV27 to TRBJ2-7, with 9 bases aligning to TRBD2. Germline values: CDR1 MNHEY, CDR2 SMNVEV (reference sequence). This CDR3 is built from 13 residues. The V segment lost 6 bases and the J segment 3 bases; nucleotides outside the gene matches: 3. CDR3 residues: CASRLLAGYEQYF. DNA of the CDR3: TGTGCCAGCAGGCTACTAGCGGGCTACGAGCAGTACTTC.

The chain uses TRBV11-2 and TRBJ1-1, with a tentative D call TRBD1 (6 bases). This CDR3 has 16 amino acids. V was trimmed by 0 bases and J by 0 bases, leaving 11 bases between them. CDR1 is SGHAT and CDR2 is FQNNGV in the germline V gene. CDR3 nucleotides: TGTGCCAGCAGCTTAGATGGACAGACTATGAACACTGAAGCTTTCTTT. Translation gives CASSLDGQTMNTEAFF.

This clonotype occurred a few times. This may stem from a read error, because a much larger clone lies one nucleotide away. This rearrangement joins TRBV3-1 to TRBJ1-1; D call uncertain. From germline, CDR1 is LGHDT and CDR2 YNNKEL (reference sequence). CDR3 length: 15 residues. CDR3 amino acids: CASSQGSPGSTEALF. The CDR3 DNA is TGTGCCAGCAGCCAAGGGAGTCCGGGCAGCACTGAAGCTCTCTTT.

This clonotype was observed at least ten times. The chain combines TRBV7-6 with TRBJ1-4; tentatively, D is TRBD1 (5 bases). The V end was cut by 3 bases, the J end by 3 bases, with 14 bases between. The CDR3 runs 16 residues. The V gene's germline CDR1 is SGHVS and CDR2 FNYEAQ. CDR3 loop: CASSFSQGRANEKLFF. CDR3 DNA sequence: TGTGCCAGCAGCTTCAGTCAGGGCCGGGCTAATGAAAAACTGTTTTTT.

This clonotype has just one count. The V call is TRBV2, the J call TRBJ1-4; no reliable D call. The CDR3 sequence is 13 residues long. Per germline, CDR1 SNHLY and CDR2 FYNNEI. Trimming removed 1 base from V and 10 bases from J, with 10 bases in between. The CDR3 DNA reads TGTGCCAGCAGTGAAGTCCGTGTGGGAAAACTGTTTTTT. This gives the protein CASSEVRVGKLFF.

This clonotype was counted at least ten times. V gene TRBV2 combines with J gene TRBJ2-1; 8 nucleotides match TRBD1. Germline values: CDR1 SNHLY, CDR2 FYNNEI. V lost 2 bases, J lost 8 bases, and 8 bases stayed unmatched. There are 15 residues in the CDR3. For the CDR3, the DNA is TGTGCCAGCAGTGAAAAGCCGGGACAGGCCGATGAGCAGTTCTTC. Translated, it gives CASSEKPGQADEQFF.

The chain employs TRBV7-3 and TRBJ1-1, with no clear D. CDR1 is SGHTA, CDR2 FQGTGA, per germline. This CDR3 region has 14 residues. V shed 2 bases and J shed 1 base, with 8 bases lying between them. The DNA for the CDR3 is TGTGCCAGCAGCTTATATGCAGAGAACACTGAAGCTTTCTTT. Its translation is CASSLYAENTEAFF.